Each of the 27 T cell receptor beta chains below was sequenced from the same sample in a study of blood T cells in healthy people across ages. The second PCR ran roughly 7 to 11 cycles with a sample-barcoded 5' primer and J-beta primers. TCRdb reprocessed the 5' RACE reads via MiXCR and lists one record per CDR3 protein. The sample lists about 1.5 million distinct CDR3 sequences; roughly two fifths were seen once. The sample was blood. These receptors originate from a woman between 18 and 29 years old in good health.

CDR3 nucleotides: TGCGCCAGCAGCCAAGGGGAGGGCGTCACTGAAGCTTTCTTT. It translates to CASSQGEGVTEAFF. The chain has TRBV4-1 and TRBJ1-1; D unresolved. CDR3 length equals 14 residues. Germline V CDR1 and CDR2: MGHRA, YSYEKL. V lost 1 base, J lost 4 bases, and 10 bases lay in between.

J is TRBJ2-3 and V is TRBV10-3; weak D call: TRBD1 (6 bases). Trimming shortened V by 6 bases and J by 5 bases, and 21 bases separated the two germline ends. CDR3 length: 16 amino acids. Germline loops: CDR1 ENHRY, CDR2 SYGVKD. CDR3 residues: CAIRPLGGTMGDTQYF. In DNA, the CDR3 is TGTGCCATCAGGCCCCTTGGGGGCACCATGGGAGATACGCAGTATTTT.

This clonotype was counted only a few times. The gene calls are TRBV14 and TRBJ1-2, with unresolved D. Trimming took off 2 bases at V and 4 bases at J, with 23 bases between the two ends. Germline lookup yields CDR1 SGHDN and CDR2 FVKESK. The CDR3 sequence is 18 residues long. CDR3 loop: CASSQFHRSTQPTYGYTF. The CDR3 bases are TGTGCCAGCAGCCAATTTCATCGATCCACTCAGCCCACCTATGGCTACACCTTC.

The V and J genes are TRBV21-1 and TRBJ2-3; the table gives TRBD1 as D, unverified against the DNA. TRBV21-1 is shown as a pseudogene. The CDR3 is 15 residues long. The CDR3: CASSPTGWGTDMQYF. The DNA for the CDR3 is TGTGCCAGCAGCCCCACAGGGTGGGGCACAGATATGCAGTATTTT.

In its sample, this clonotype was seen a few times. V and J are TRBV10-3 and TRBJ2-7; no clear D gene. Germline-derived CDR1 and CDR2 are ENHRY and SYGVKD. V was shortened by 2 bases and J by 5 bases, with 13 bases between the two germline ends. The CDR3 length is 14 residues. This CDR3 reads CAISEGRNGNEQYF. The CDR3 DNA sequence: TGTGCCATCAGTGAGGGCAGGAATGGGAACGAGCAGTACTTC.

This clonotype was seen repeatedly, ten times or more. Germline is not matched at one junction end, which may reflect a read error. The chain links TRBV5-1 to TRBJ1-2; 10 bases agree with TRBD1. This CDR3 region has 14 residues. The germline CDR1 and CDR2 sequences are SGHRS and YFSETQ. CDR3 sequence (DNA): TGTGCCAGCAGTTCCGGACAGGGGGACTATGGCTACACCTTC. Its protein is CASSSGQGDYGYTF.

In regard to this clonotype: A read error may account for a junction end that differs from germline. The rearrangement joins TRBV2 to TRBJ2-7; D not resolved. Germline V gene data show CDR1 as SNHLY and CDR2 as FYNNEI. The CDR3 length is 13 residues. The CDR3 here is CAGRPNANYEQYF. In DNA form, the CDR3 reads TGTGCCGGCAGACCGAACGCTAACTACGAGCAGTACTTC. Looking up the rest from reference TRBV2 and TRBJ2-7 gives the full variable domain: EPEVTQTPSHQVTQMGQEVILRCVPISNHLYFYWYRQILGQKVEFLVSFYNNEISEKSEIFDDQFSVERPDGSNFTLKIRSTKLEDSAMYFCAGRPNANYEQYFGPGTRLTVT.

The CDR3 region is CSASGYSGTVSYNSPLHF. In DNA, the CDR3 is TGCAGTGCTAGCGGGTACTCCGGGACAGTCTCCTATAATTCACCCCTCCACTTT. The chain has TRBV20-1 and TRBJ1-6, with 7 bases that match TRBD1. After removal of 3 bases from V and 0 bases from J, the junction contained 11 bases not matched to a gene. This CDR3 spans 18 amino acids. Germline V gene sequence: CDR1 DFQATT, CDR2 SNEGSKA (reference sequence).

The sample holds a few counts of this clonotype. The chain carries TRBV3-1 and TRBJ2-1, with 9 bases identical to TRBD1. CDR1 is LGHDT, CDR2 YNNKEL, per germline (reference sequence). After removal of 1 base from V and 4 bases from J, the junction contained 5 bases not matched to a gene. This CDR3 contains 16 residues. DNA for the CDR3: TGTGCCAGCAGCCAAGTTAACAGGGGGCATTACAATGAGCAGTTCTTC. This gives the protein CASSQVNRGHYNEQFF.

CDR3 in DNA: TGCAGTGCTAGTGACCGGGGCGGCACTGAAGCTTTCTTT. Residues: CSASDRGGTEAFF. This chain links TRBV20-1 with TRBJ1-1; D possibly corresponds to TRBD1 (5 bases). This CDR3 is 13 amino acids long. Germline V gene lookup returns CDR1 DFQATT and CDR2 SNEGSKA (reference sequence). Trimming shortened V by 3 bases and J by 4 bases, and 12 bases separated the two germline ends.

This clonotype was seen only a few times. The genes are TRBV7-3 and TRBJ2-7; no clear D. The V and J ends lost 8 bases and 3 bases respectively, with 20 bases between them. This CDR3 has 15 residues. The germline gives CDR1 SGHTA, CDR2 FQGTGA. The CDR3 protein is CASHYQRGSNYEQYF. The CDR3 DNA is TGTGCCAGCCATTATCAGCGTGGTAGCAACTACGAGCAGTACTTC.

This clonotype was found a few times. The DNA of the CDR3 is TGCAGTGCCGACCTAGCGGGAGGGCCGGATACGCAGTATTTT. Its translation is CSADLAGGPDTQYF. The chain employs TRBV20-1 and TRBJ2-3, with 12 bases identical to TRBD2. V was pared by 6 bases and J by 6 bases, with 7 bases of the junction left unmatched. This CDR3 spans 14 amino acids. The germline V gene has CDR1 DFQATT and CDR2 SNEGSKA (reference sequence).

The chain links TRBV7-2 to TRBJ2-5, with D possibly matching TRBD1 (5 bases). Trimming left V 0 bases short and J 1 base short, with 12 bases between. Per the germline V gene, CDR1 is SGHTA and CDR2 is FQGNSA. The CDR3 consists of 16 residues. The CDR3 coding sequence is TGTGCCAGCAGCTTAGCGTACTCCCAGGGCCAAGAGACCCAGTACTTC. It is translated as CASSLAYSQGQETQYF.

The chain recombines TRBV3-1 with TRBJ2-1, with D hard to call. The end of the DNA fits TRBJ2-7 better, so the J call may be wrong. This CDR3 spans 13 amino acids. Per germline, CDR1 LGHDT and CDR2 YNNKEL (reference sequence). The CDR3 loop is CASSQLSFNEQYF. For the CDR3, the DNA is TGTGCCAGCAGCCAACTCTCTTTCAATGAGCAGTACTTC.

This clonotype was found a few times. V and J are TRBV6-2 or TRBV6-3 and TRBJ2-5; D may match TRBD1 or TRBD2 (5 bases each). Germline CDR1 is MNHEY and CDR2 is SVGEGT. This CDR3 region has 14 residues. Trimming removed 6 bases at V and 7 bases at J, with 18 bases between. As DNA, the CDR3 is TGTGCCAGCAGCGGGACGGCGAGGCAGGGGACCCAGTACTTC. Residues: CASSGTARQGTQYF.

This chain links TRBV4-1 with TRBJ2-5; D may be TRBD1 or TRBD2 (5 bases each). The CDR3 covers 16 residues. CDR1 and CDR2 from the germline V gene are MGHRA and YSYEKL. V dropped 2 bases and J dropped 0 bases, with 13 bases sitting between them. DNA for the CDR3: TGCGCCAGCAGCCAAAGAGGGGATCTGTACCAAGAGACCCAGTACTTC. This codes for CASSQRGDLYQETQYF.

The chain carries TRBV28 and TRBJ2-1; 11 bases line up with TRBD2. Unmatched junction bases numbered 8, after V lost 7 bases and J lost 6 bases. Germline CDR1 is MDHEN and CDR2 is SYDVKM. The CDR3 has 15 amino acids. CDR3 coding DNA: TGTGCCAGCACTACTAGCGGGAGCCTTGGCAATGAGCAGTTCTTC. Translating gives CASTTSGSLGNEQFF. Combining the CDR3 with reference TRBV28 and TRBJ2-1 gives the whole variable domain DVKVTQSSRYLVKRTGEKVFLECVQDMDHENMFWYRQDPGLGLRLIYFSYDVKMKEKGDIPEGYSVSREKKERFSLILESASTNQTSMYLCASTTSGSLGNEQFFGPGTRLTVL.

This rearrangement joins TRBV5-1 to TRBJ2-7; D is perhaps TRBD2 (6 bases). Germline V gene sequence: CDR1 SGHRS, CDR2 YFSETQ. V lost 4 bases and J lost 6, with 14 bases in between. The CDR3 runs 13 residues. The CDR3 protein is CASSLLTGAEQYF. The CDR3 DNA sequence: TGCGCCAGCAGCCTGTTGACGGGAGCCGAGCAGTACTTC.

This clonotype was detected once. The chain joins TRBV4-2 to TRBJ2-1; D possibly corresponds to TRBD2 (5 bases). Germline loops: CDR1 LGHNA, CDR2 YNFKEQ. V shed 1 base and J shed 5 bases, with 15 bases lying between them. The CDR3 covers 16 residues. Written as DNA, the CDR3 is TGTGCCAGCAGCCAAGGTGGGCTAGCAGACAACAATGAGCAGTTCTTC. This gives the protein CASSQGGLADNNEQFF.

In DNA, the CDR3 is TGTGCCAGCAGTTCCCCCTACACGGTTCACACCTTC. Its translation is CASSSPYTVHTF. V usage is TRBV28 and J usage is TRBJ1-2, with D uncertain. Germline loops: CDR1 MDHEN, CDR2 SYDVKM. The CDR3 has 12 residues. V was trimmed by 4 bases and J by 12 bases, leaving 15 bases between them.

As for this clonotype: A junction end diverges from the germline sequence, so it may reflect a read error. This chain joins TRBV7-3 and TRBJ2-7; no clear D. The CDR3 is 15 residues long. Germline CDR1 is SGHTA and CDR2 is FQGTGA. The CDR3 DNA reads TGTACCAGCAGCTCCCCCTGGGGATTAGTCGGCGAGCAGTACTTC. This translates into CTSSSPWGLVGEQYF.

The rearrangement uses TRBV4-2 and TRBJ2-1; TRBD1 is a possible D gene (5 bases). CDR1 is LGHNA, CDR2 YNFKEQ, per germline. The CDR3 spans 16 residues. V was trimmed by 3 bases and J by 3 bases, leaving 15 bases between them. In nucleotides, the CDR3 is TGTGCCAGCAGCCACGCAACCCAGGGTTACTACAATGAGCAGTTCTTC. Translated: CASSHATQGYYNEQFF.

This sequence joins TRBV6-6 and TRBJ2-1; no reliable D call. The V and J ends lost 7 bases and 7 bases respectively, with 14 bases between them. The CDR3 has 13 amino acids. The V gene's germline CDR1 is MNHNY and CDR2 SVGAGI (reference sequence). CDR3: CASTLLSNNEQFF. As DNA, the CDR3 is TGTGCCAGCACCTTACTTTCAAATAATGAGCAGTTCTTC.

This clonotype occurred a few times. J is TRBJ2-5 and V is TRBV10-3; TRBD1 might be the D (5 bases). Trimming cost V 8 bases and J 3 bases, with 10 bases left between them. Germline CDR1 reads ENHRY; CDR2 reads SYGVKD. The CDR3 spans 12 residues. Written as DNA, the CDR3 is TGTGCCATCGGCACAGGAGAAGAGACCCAGTACTTC. It specifies CAIGTGEETQYF.

This clonotype came up a few times. The chain links TRBV7-9 to TRBJ1-1; D is perhaps TRBD1 (5 bases). Germline V gene sequence: CDR1 SEHNR, CDR2 FQNEAQ (reference sequence). V lost 5 bases and J 4 bases, leaving 23 bases between the germline ends. This CDR3 has 17 amino acids. The chain's CDR3 is CASSTDPRSSGTTEAFF. The CDR3 nucleotides are TGTGCCAGCAGCACGGACCCTCGTTCCTCGGGGACCACTGAAGCTTTCTTT.

V is TRBV7-9 and J is TRBJ2-5, with D possibly called TRBD1 or TRBD2 (5 bases each). Per the germline V gene, CDR1 is SEHNR and CDR2 is FQNEAQ (reference sequence). The CDR3 has 15 residues. With 4 bases removed from V and 4 bases from J, the gap between germline ends came to 16 bases. In DNA form, the CDR3 reads TGTGCCAGCAGCTCCCCGCGAGGGGTTGGAGAGACCCAGTACTTC. Amino acid sequence: CASSSPRGVGETQYF. Using reference TRBV7-9 and TRBJ2-5 for the parts outside the CDR3, the full variable domain is DTGVSQNPRHKITKRGQNVTFRCDPISEHNRLYWYRQTLGQGPEFLTYFQNEAQLEKSRLLSDRFSAERPKGSFSTLEIQRTEQGDSAMYLCASSSPRGVGETQYFGPGTRLLVL.

This chain links TRBV6-4 with TRBJ2-7, with 9 bases aligning to TRBD2. CDR1 and CDR2 (germline): MRHNA, SNTAGT. There are 15 residues in the CDR3. Trimming at V came to 5 bases and at J to 7 bases, leaving 12 bases not matched to a gene. Written as DNA, the CDR3 is TGTGCCAGCAGTTTATTTAGCGGGAGTAACAATGAGCAGTACTTC. Protein product: CASSLFSGSNNEQYF.